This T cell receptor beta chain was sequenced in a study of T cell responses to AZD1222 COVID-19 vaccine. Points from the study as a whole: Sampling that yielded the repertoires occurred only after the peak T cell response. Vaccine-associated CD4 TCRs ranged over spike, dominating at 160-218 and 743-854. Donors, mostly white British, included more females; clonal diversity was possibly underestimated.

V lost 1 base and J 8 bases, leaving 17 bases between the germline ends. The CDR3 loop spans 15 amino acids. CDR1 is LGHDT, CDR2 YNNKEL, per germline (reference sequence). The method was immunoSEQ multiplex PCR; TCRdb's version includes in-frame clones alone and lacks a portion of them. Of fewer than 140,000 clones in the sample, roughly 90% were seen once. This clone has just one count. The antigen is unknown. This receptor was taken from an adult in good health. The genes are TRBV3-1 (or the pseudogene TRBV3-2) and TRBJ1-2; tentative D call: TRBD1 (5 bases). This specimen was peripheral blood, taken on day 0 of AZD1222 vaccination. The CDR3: CASSQAGTDYGGYTF. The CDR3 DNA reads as TGTGCCAGCAGCCAAGCCGGGACGGACTATGGGGGCTACACCTTC.